The 32 T cell receptor beta chains given below trace back to one sample, sequenced in a study of blood T cell repertoires in COVID-19. Repertoires were generated with immunoSEQ multiplex PCR, while TCRdb's copy carries only in-frame clones and drops some. The repertoire holds 400,000 to 550,000 clones, with about 85% as singletons. The sequencing input was PBMCs or T cells enriched from blood (not recorded which). Source of these receptors: a woman aged 18-29 years with acute COVID-19.

V and J are TRBV19 and TRBJ1-1; D may be TRBD1 (5 bases). The germline V gene encodes CDR1 LNHDA and CDR2 SQIVND (reference sequence). Trimming took off 1 base at V and 7 bases at J, with 10 bases between the two ends. The length of the CDR3 is 13 residues. The CDR3 loop reads CASSIGREVEAFF. As DNA, the CDR3 is TGTGCCAGTAGTATAGGCAGGGAAGTTGAAGCTTTCTTT.

The V call is TRBV18, the J call TRBJ1-6; 7 nucleotides line up with TRBD1. Losses at the gene ends were 1 base for V and 6 bases for J; bases not matched to a gene: 6. Looked up from germline, CDR1 is KGHSH and CDR2 is LQKENI. The CDR3 length is 16 residues. The CDR3 sequence is CASSPRWDRLNSPLHF. CDR3 nucleotide sequence: TGTGCCAGCTCACCACGGTGGGACAGACTTAATTCACCCCTCCACTTT.

CDR3 sequence reads: CASSLFQGAASDKETQYF. CDR3 nucleotides: TGTGCCAGCAGCTTGTTCCAGGGGGCTGCTAGCGACAAAGAGACCCAGTACTTC. The chain is built from TRBV7-8 and TRBJ2-5; 8 bases match TRBD1. The ends lost 3 bases at V and 3 bases at J; junction bases unmatched: 15. Germline loops: CDR1 SGHVS, CDR2 FQNEAQ. The CDR3 runs to 18 residues.

The chain is built from TRBV5-4 and TRBJ2-5; the D gene is possibly TRBD2 (5 bases). In germline, CDR1 is SGHNT, CDR2 YYREEE (reference sequence). The length of the CDR3 is 12 residues. The germline V and J ends were trimmed by 0 bases and 6 bases, with 6 bases remaining between them. Here the CDR3 DNA reads TGTGCCAGCAGCTTGGCGGGGAAGACCCAGTACTTC. This translates into CASSLAGKTQYF.

This chain uses TRBV29-1 with TRBJ2-1; D uncertain. Germline V CDR1 and CDR2: SQVTM, ANQGSEA. Trimming stripped 5 bases from V and 9 bases from J, with 14 bases between. This CDR3 is 12 amino acids long. The CDR3 loop is CSVRRMPGEQFF. CDR3 in DNA: TGCAGCGTTAGGCGGATGCCGGGTGAGCAGTTCTTC.

The chain uses TRBV10-3 and TRBJ1-5; TRBD1 agrees at 7 bases. With V trimmed by 3 bases and J by 9 bases, 11 bases remained unmatched. Germline V lookup: CDR1 ENHRY, CDR2 SYGVKD. This CDR3 has 15 residues. The DNA of the CDR3 is TGTGCCATCAGTGATTCGACAGGGTATTCGCGGCCCCAGCATTTT. It encodes CAISDSTGYSRPQHF.

The chain is built from TRBV7-9 and TRBJ2-3, with 9 positions matching TRBD2. CDR3 size: 17 residues. The V and J ends lost 1 base and 2 bases, in that order; junction bases with no gene match: 7. CDR1 SEHNR and CDR2 FQNEAQ come from the germline V gene (reference sequence). This CDR3 reads CASSLGPASGNTDTQYF. The DNA of the CDR3 is TGTGCCAGCAGCTTAGGTCCCGCTAGCGGGAACACAGATACGCAGTATTTT.

V gene TRBV20-1 combines with J gene TRBJ1-6, with TRBD1 matching over 8 bases. The V segment lost 3 bases and the J segment 0 bases; nucleotides outside the gene matches: 4. CDR1 is DFQATT and CDR2 is SNEGSKA in the germline V gene (reference sequence). The CDR3 has 16 residues. CDR3 sequence: CSASTGGGSYNSPLHF. CDR3 bases: TGCAGTGCTAGTACAGGGGGAGGCTCCTATAATTCACCCCTCCACTTT.

V gene TRBV6-6 combines with J gene TRBJ2-2; 11 nucleotides align to TRBD2. V was pared by 3 bases and J by 7 bases, with 4 bases of the junction left unmatched. The CDR3 contains 15 residues. Germline CDR1 and CDR2: MNHNY and SVGAGI (reference sequence). The CDR3 protein is CASSYRLAGGGELFF. The CDR3 nucleotides read TGTGCCAGCAGTTATCGTCTAGCGGGAGGCGGGGAGCTGTTTTTT.

This chain uses TRBV2 with TRBJ1-5; D might be TRBD1 (5 bases). CDR3 length equals 12 residues. Trimming took off 6 bases at V and 11 bases at J, with 14 bases between the two ends. Germline assignment: CDR1 SNHLY and CDR2 FYNNEI. CDR3 amino acids: CASRDTLYAQHF. The CDR3 DNA reads as TGTGCCAGCAGGGACACCTTATATGCCCAGCATTTT.

The chain combines TRBV27 with TRBJ2-7, with D possibly being TRBD1 (6 bases). This CDR3 spans 13 amino acids. V lost 6 bases to trimming and J lost 0 bases, with 9 bases between them. The germline gives CDR1 MNHEY, CDR2 SMNVEV (reference sequence). The CDR3 spells CASRKTGSYEQYF. CDR3 DNA: TGTGCCAGCAGAAAGACAGGCTCCTACGAGCAGTACTTC.

The chain combines TRBV29-1 with TRBJ1-2; 7 bases are shared with TRBD1. The CDR3 totals 13 residues. Per germline, CDR1 SQVTM and CDR2 ANQGSEA. Unmatched junction bases numbered 8, after V lost 6 bases and J lost 4 bases. The CDR3 nucleotides are TGCAGCGTCTGGGACAGAGGAATCTATGGCTACACCTTC. This translates into CSVWDRGIYGYTF.

The genes are TRBV7-9 and TRBJ1-2, with 7 nucleotides matching TRBD1. J was trimmed by 7 bases and V by 5 bases; bases with no gene match: 13. CDR1 and CDR2 from the germline V gene are SEHNR and FQNEAQ (reference sequence). The CDR3 loop spans 15 amino acids. CDR3 sequence reads: CASSGRDSKNSGYTF. In DNA, the CDR3 is TGTGCCAGCAGCGGGCGGGACAGCAAAAACAGTGGCTACACCTTC.

V is TRBV9 and J is TRBJ2-1, with 10 nucleotides matching TRBD1. The CDR3 has 17 amino acids. J gave up 8 bases and V 3 bases, and 14 bases lay outside the gene matches. Per germline, CDR1 SGDLS and CDR2 YYNGEE. The CDR3: CASSGETTGGNGDEQFF. CDR3 sequence (DNA): TGTGCCAGCAGCGGAGAAACGACAGGGGGCAATGGCGATGAGCAGTTCTTC.

This clone was recorded only once. The genes are TRBV5-1 and TRBJ2-1; 7 bases match TRBD1. J was trimmed by 0 bases and V by 4 bases; bases with no gene match: 7. Germline CDR1 SGHRS, CDR2 YFSETQ. This CDR3 contains 16 residues. The CDR3 region has the DNA TGCGCCAGCAGCGAAACGGGACAGAGCTCCTACAATGAGCAGTTCTTC. Its translation: CASSETGQSSYNEQFF.

The gene calls are TRBV28 and TRBJ1-4; TRBD1 might be the D (5 bases). Trimming left V 1 base short and J 0 bases short, with 15 bases between. The germline CDR1 and CDR2 sequences are MDHEN and SYDVKM. The CDR3 runs 18 residues. CDR3 loop: CASSLSSTVIATNEKLFF. As DNA, the CDR3 is TGTGCCAGCAGTTTATCCTCGACAGTGATTGCAACTAATGAAAAACTGTTTTTT.

This chain connects TRBV5-4 to TRBJ2-7; 7 bases fit TRBD2. V dropped 0 bases and J dropped 1; count of bases not matched to a gene: 1. Germline CDR1 and CDR2: SGHNT and YYREEE (reference sequence). This CDR3 has 14 residues. The DNA for the CDR3 is TGTGCCAGCAGCTTGGGGACTAGTTCCTACGAGCAGTACTTC. Translated, it gives CASSLGTSSYEQYF. Variable domain in full (rest from reference TRBV5-4 and TRBJ2-7): ETGVTQSPTHLIKTRGQQVTLRCSSQSGHNTVSWYQQALGQGPQFIFQYYREEENGRGNFPPRFSGLQFPNYSSELNVNALELDDSALYLCASSLGTSSYEQYFGPGTRLTVT.

The count of this clone is one. The rearrangement uses TRBV7-6 and TRBJ2-7; 9 nucleotides line up with TRBD1. CDR1 is SGHVS, CDR2 FNYEAQ, per germline. The CDR3 sequence is 18 residues long. Trimming cost V 3 bases and J 2 bases; bases outside gene matches: 14. The CDR3 nucleotides read TGTGCCAGCAGCTTGGTTCTCGCACACAGGGGGCGCGCCTACGAGCAGTACTTC. It specifies CASSLVLAHRGRAYEQYF.

This clone was observed a single time. The V and J genes are TRBV18 and TRBJ1-1; D is perhaps TRBD1 (6 bases). CDR3 size: 13 residues. Germline values: CDR1 KGHSH, CDR2 LQKENI. Trimming stripped 8 bases from V and 1 base from J, with 11 bases between. The CDR3 region has the DNA TGTGCCAGCGCGACAGGCCCGAACACTGAAGCTTTCTTT. This translates into CASATGPNTEAFF.

The chain is built from TRBV2 and TRBJ1-2; no clear D. Germline V CDR1 and CDR2: SNHLY, FYNNEI. The CDR3 is made up of 14 amino acids. Trimming removed 3 bases from V and 2 bases from J, with 10 bases in between. CDR3 loop: CASSEQASNYGYTF. In DNA form, the CDR3 reads TGTGCCAGCAGTGAGCAGGCGTCAAACTATGGCTACACCTTC.

The table lists this clone with a count of one. The V and J genes are TRBV5-8 and TRBJ2-5, with 12 bases fitting TRBD2. CDR1 SGHTS and CDR2 YDEGEE come from the germline V gene. The CDR3 length is 16 residues. J was trimmed by 5 bases and V by 0 bases; bases with no gene match: 5. CDR3 sequence: CASSLASGGAWETQYF. CDR3 sequence (DNA): TGTGCCAGCAGCTTGGCTAGCGGGGGGGCCTGGGAGACCCAGTACTTC.

This clone has just one count. This chain joins TRBV5-6 and TRBJ2-2; possible D gene TRBD2, 6 bases. Deletions cut 3 bases from V and 0 bases from J, with 12 bases between. The germline V gene has CDR1 SGHDT and CDR2 YYEEEE. This CDR3 comprises 16 residues. CDR3 residues: CASSWVEGSNTGELFF. The CDR3 DNA sequence: TGTGCCAGCAGCTGGGTGGAGGGATCGAACACCGGGGAGCTGTTTTTT.

This chain links TRBV28 with TRBJ1-2; TRBD1 matches 11 bases. The CDR3 has 15 amino acids. With V trimmed by 3 bases and J by 4 bases, 4 bases remained unmatched. Germline CDR1 reads MDHEN; CDR2 reads SYDVKM. The CDR3 DNA is TGTGCCAGCAGTTTTCGGACAGGGGGCATCTATGGCTACACCTTC. Residues: CASSFRTGGIYGYTF.

V and J are TRBV19 and TRBJ2-3, with 11 positions matching TRBD2. Germline-derived CDR1 and CDR2 are LNHDA and SQIVND (reference sequence). This CDR3 spans 14 amino acids. V shed 7 bases and J 4 bases; nucleotides not matched to a gene: 4. This chain's CDR3 is CASTLSGGADTQYF. The CDR3 nucleotides read TGTGCCAGTACCCTTAGCGGGGGGGCAGATACGCAGTATTTT. Filled out from reference TRBV19 and TRBJ2-3, the complete variable domain reads DGGITQSPKYLFRKEGQNVTLSCEQNLNHDAMYWYRQDPGQGLRLIYYSQIVNDFQKGDIAEGYSVSREKKESFPLTVTSAQKNPTAFYLCASTLSGGADTQYFGPGTRLTVL.

This clone appeared once. The rearrangement joins TRBV18 to TRBJ2-3; D is uncertain. Germline V gives CDR1 KGHSH, CDR2 LQKENI. The CDR3 consists of 14 residues. With 1 base removed from V and 0 bases from J, the gap between germline ends came to 5 bases. CDR3 sequence: CASSPRASTDTQYF. The DNA of the CDR3 is TGTGCCAGCTCACCACGGGCTAGCACAGATACGCAGTATTTT.

The chain links TRBV6-5 to TRBJ1-2, with 7 bases matching TRBD1. With 6 bases clipped from V and 4 bases from J, the junction kept 5 bases outside the gene matches. Germline V gene sequence: CDR1 MNHEY, CDR2 SVGAGI. This CDR3 spans 13 amino acids. The CDR3 DNA sequence: TGTGCCAGCAGACCGACAGGGACCTATGGCTACACCTTC. This gives the protein CASRPTGTYGYTF.

The chain employs TRBV6-5 and TRBJ2-7; 13 bases fit TRBD2. Germline-derived CDR1 and CDR2 are MNHEY and SVGAGI. The CDR3 sequence is 15 residues long. Trimming cost V 6 bases and J 3 bases; bases outside gene matches: 5. Here the CDR3 reads CASSGGLAGIYEQYF. The CDR3 nucleotides read TGTGCCAGCAGCGGGGGACTAGCGGGAATCTACGAGCAGTACTTC.

This clone appeared once. The chain employs TRBV27 and TRBJ2-3, with 7 positions matching TRBD1. V shed 5 bases, J shed 0 bases, and the junction held 2 bases outside the gene matches. Germline V gives CDR1 MNHEY, CDR2 SMNVEV (reference sequence). The CDR3 is made up of 14 amino acids. The CDR3 region is CASSQGVSTDTQYF. As DNA, the CDR3 is TGTGCCAGCAGTCAGGGGGTGAGCACAGATACGCAGTATTTT.

The rearrangement links TRBV3-1 (or the pseudogene TRBV3-2) to TRBJ2-5, with TRBD1 matching 9 bases. The germline gives CDR1 LGHDT, CDR2 YNNKEL (reference sequence). The CDR3 extends over 15 amino acids. The V segment lost 1 base and the J segment 5 bases; nucleotides outside the gene matches: 5. In DNA, the CDR3 is TGTGCCAGCAGCCAAGCCAACAGGGGGCGCGAGACCCAGTACTTC. Protein sequence: CASSQANRGRETQYF.

The chain carries TRBV18 and TRBJ2-3; a weak D match, TRBD2 (5 bases). Germline CDR1 is KGHSH and CDR2 is LQKENI. CDR3 length equals 13 residues. V gave up 0 bases and J gave up 4 bases, with 5 bases separating them. The CDR3 nucleotides are TGTGCCAGCTCACCACCCGGGGCAGATACGCAGTATTTT. This gives the protein CASSPPGADTQYF.

This clone was counted a few times. This chain joins TRBV19 and TRBJ2-7; D remains unclear. In germline, CDR1 is LNHDA, CDR2 SQIVND (reference sequence). Trimming shortened V by 5 bases and J by 7 bases, and 21 bases separated the two germline ends. The CDR3 loop spans 15 amino acids. The CDR3 here is CASSVDPRYMREQYF. The CDR3 nucleotides are TGTGCCAGTAGTGTTGACCCGAGGTATATGCGGGAGCAGTACTTC.

V is TRBV24-1 and J is TRBJ2-3, with TRBD2 matching over 14 bases. Germline V gene lookup returns CDR1 KGHDR and CDR2 SFDVKD. Germline trimming cut 1 base from V and 1 base from J; bases unmatched to any gene: 6. The CDR3 runs 19 residues. CDR3 sequence: CATSDLVTSGRGGTDTQYF. The CDR3 DNA reads TGTGCCACCAGTGATTTAGTGACTAGCGGGAGGGGGGGCACAGATACGCAGTATTTT.